A selection of T cell receptor beta chains follows, all from one sample in a study of blood T cell repertoires in COVID-19. The data were produced by immunoSEQ multiplex PCR, yet TCRdb's version contains in-frame clones alone and is incomplete. The table includes 13,000 or so clones, around 90% detected once. Source material: peripheral blood. Source of these receptors: a human donor with active COVID-19. The donor label of this sample is uncertain. Each CDR3 is given with its conserved first and last residue. The D gene is left open where the match is weak. Where a row states a size, it is once, few, many or the class of an expanded clone; other rows omit it.

d_call,clone_size,v_call,j_call,cdr3_length,cdr3_nt,cdr3_aa
TRBD1,.,TRBV5-4,TRBJ1-1,14,TGTGCCAGCAGCCAACAGGGGTGGGACACTGAAGCTTTCTTT,CASSQQGWDTEAFF
.,.,TRBV19,TRBJ2-7,11,TGTGCCAGTAGTACCCTCGACGAGCAGTACTTC,CASSTLDEQYF
.,.,TRBV6-1,TRBJ1-2,13,TGTGCCAGCAGTGATCAGGGGAACTATGGCTACACCTTC,CASSDQGNYGYTF
.,.,TRBV15,TRBJ2-2,19,TGTGCCACCAGCGTCCCTAGGCGGTCAGGGCCCACGGACACCGGGGAGCTGTTTTTT,CATSVPRRSGPTDTGELFF
TRBD1,.,TRBV18,TRBJ1-2,13,TGTGCCAGCTCCCGAGGGACAGACTATGGCTACACCTTC,CASSRGTDYGYTF
TRBD1,few,TRBV27,TRBJ2-7,15,TGTGCCAGCAGTTCCCTGACAGGGTTGAGATACGAGCAGTACTTC,CASSSLTGLRYEQYF
.,.,TRBV11-2,TRBJ2-7,16,TGTGCCAGCAGCTTAGTGGGGCGAACAAGCTCCTACGAGCAGTACTTC,CASSLVGRTSSYEQYF
TRBD1,.,TRBV5-1,TRBJ2-2,19,TGCGCCAGCAGCACCCGGGACAGGGGGCGAGTCCCGAACACCGGGGAGCTGTTTTTT,CASSTRDRGRVPNTGELFF
.,.,TRBV19,TRBJ1-2,12,TGTGCCAGTAGTATTTCGGGGAGAGGCTACACCTTC,CASSISGRGYTF
.,once,TRBV2,TRBJ1-1,13,TGTGCCAGCAGTACGGCAGGCAACACTGAAGCTTTCTTT,CASSTAGNTEAFF
.,once,TRBV18,TRBJ1-5,13,TGTGCCAGCTCACCACAGGGGGATCAGCCCCAGCATTTT,CASSPQGDQPQHF
.,once,TRBV9,TRBJ1-5,13,TGTGCCAGCAATCGGGGGGGCAATCAGCCCCAGCATTTT,CASNRGGNQPQHF
TRBD1,.,TRBV9,TRBJ2-7,15,TGTGCCAGCAGCAGTGGACAGGGGGCCACCTACGAGCAGTACTTC,CASSSGQGATYEQYF
.,few,TRBV4-2,TRBJ2-7,14,TGTGCCAGCAGCCAAGAGCAACTCGTCTACGAGCAGTACTTC,CASSQEQLVYEQYF
.,.,TRBV5-8,TRBJ1-6,15,TGTGCCAGCAGGGGACTCCGGAGGGTTGGGTCACCCCTCCACTTT,CASRGLRRVGSPLHF
TRBD1,.,TRBV2,TRBJ1-6,14,TGTGCCAGCTCGGGGACGACAGGGAATTCACCCCTCCACTTT,CASSGTTGNSPLHF
.,.,TRBV20-1,TRBJ2-1,11,TGCAGTGCGATGGGGGGCAATGAGCAGTTCTTC,CSAMGGNEQFF
TRBD1,once,TRBV5-4,TRBJ2-7,14,TGTGCCAGCAGCTCAGGGACAGGGTTCAACGAGCAGTACTTC,CASSSGTGFNEQYF
TRBD1,once,TRBV5-8,TRBJ2-2,18,TGTGCCAGCAGCTCTGGAACAGGGGGTTCCTCTAACACCGGGGAGCTGTTTTTT,CASSSGTGGSSNTGELFF
TRBD2,.,TRBV5-4,TRBJ2-7,16,TGTGCCAGCAGCCCAGAAGGTCTAGCGGTTCCCTACGAGCAGTACTTC,CASSPEGLAVPYEQYF
TRBD2,.,TRBV3-1/TRBV3-2,TRBJ2-5,15,TGTGCCAGCAGCCGTGGACGGGGGGGCGGAGAGACCCAGTACTTC,CASSRGRGGGETQYF
.,.,TRBV7-2,TRBJ2-3,14,TGTGCCAGCAGTCAGGCCCCCGGCGCAGATACGCAGTATTTT,CASSQAPGADTQYF
.,.,TRBV29-1,TRBJ1-1,13,TGCAGTGGGGGAGGGGTGGGGAACACTGAAGCTTTCTTT,CSGGGVGNTEAFF
.,.,TRBV7-9,TRBJ1-3,17,TGTGCCAGCAGCTACCCAGGTTCCTCGAGCTCTGGAAACACCATATATTTT,CASSYPGSSSSGNTIYF
TRBD2,.,TRBV13,TRBJ2-1,16,TGTGCCAGCACCCTAGTAGCGGGGGGATTTATGAATGAGCAGTTCTTC,CASTLVAGGFMNEQFF
.,.,TRBV29-1,TRBJ2-5,14,TGCAGCGTTGAGGAGGGCGCTCAAACGGGGACCCAGTACTTC,CSVEEGAQTGTQYF
TRBD1,.,TRBV27,TRBJ1-4,16,TGTGCCAGCAGTTTAAACAGGGGGCTATCTAATGAAAAACTGTTTTTT,CASSLNRGLSNEKLFF
TRBD2,.,TRBV4-2,TRBJ2-5,18,TGTGCCAGCAGCCAAGATAGACTAGCGGGGGGAAGGGAAGAGACCCAGTACTTC,CASSQDRLAGGREETQYF
.,.,TRBV27,TRBJ2-7,14,TGTGCCAGCAACCTCCCCGGTACGAGCTACGAGCAGTACTTC,CASNLPGTSYEQYF
.,.,TRBV2,TRBJ2-4,16,TGTGCCAGCAGTGAGGACAGCCTAAAGGCCAAAAACATTCAGTACTTC,CASSEDSLKAKNIQYF
TRBD1,.,TRBV3-1/TRBV3-2,TRBJ2-5,13,TGTGCCAGCAGCGACAGGGGACAGGGTCATAAGTACTTC,CASSDRGQGHKYF
TRBD2,once,TRBV11-2,TRBJ2-5,15,TGTGCCAGCAGCTTTCTAGCGGGGGGTGTGGAGACCCAGTACTTC,CASSFLAGGVETQYF
.,.,TRBV15,TRBJ2-7,13,TGTGCCACCAGCAGTGACACCTACTACGAGCAGTACTTC,CATSSDTYYEQYF
TRBD2,.,TRBV3-1/TRBV3-2,TRBJ2-5,17,TGTGCCAGCAGCCAAGATCGGCTAGCGGTGACACAAGAGACCCAGTACTTC,CASSQDRLAVTQETQYF
.,.,TRBV12-3/TRBV12-4,TRBJ1-1,11,TGTGCCAGCAGTAAGGGGACTGAAGCTTTCTTT,CASSKGTEAFF
.,.,TRBV29-1,TRBJ2-5,9,TGCAGCGTTGAGACCGTTGGGCACTTC,CSVETVGHF
TRBD1,.,TRBV7-6,TRBJ1-3,19,TGTGCCAGCAGCCCCACCCGGGACAGCGGCAGAAGCGCTGGAAACACCATATATTTT,CASSPTRDSGRSAGNTIYF
.,few,TRBV7-8,TRBJ1-3,14,TGTGCCAGCAGCAAGGACATTTCTGGAAACACCATATATTTT,CASSKDISGNTIYF
TRBD1,.,TRBV2,TRBJ2-7,15,TGTGCCAGCAGCGCGGGACAGGGACCCTACTACGAGCAGTACTTC,CASSAGQGPYYEQYF
TRBD2,.,TRBV18,TRBJ2-1,14,TGTGCCAGCTCACCAGGACTAGCTCACAATGAGCAGTTCTTC,CASSPGLAHNEQFF
TRBD2,.,TRBV10-3,TRBJ2-3,17,TGTGCCATCAGTGAGACTGCTAGCGGGGGTAGGGCAGATACGCAGTATTTT,CAISETASGGRADTQYF
TRBD2,.,TRBV5-6,TRBJ2-3,19,TGTGCCAGCAGCCCCAGGGGGCTAGCGGGGGGGCGAGGCACAGATACGCAGTATTTT,CASSPRGLAGGRGTDTQYF
.,.,TRBV7-9,TRBJ1-2,13,TGTGCCAGCAGCTTAATACAGGGCTATGGCTACACCTTC,CASSLIQGYGYTF
.,.,TRBV15,TRBJ1-3,12,TGTGCCACCGATGGGGGAGGCAACACCATATATTTT,CATDGGGNTIYF
.,.,TRBV4-3,TRBJ2-7,13,TGCGCCAGCAGCCTACGACTGGACTACGAGCAGTACTTC,CASSLRLDYEQYF
.,.,TRBV4-2,TRBJ1-2,14,TGTGCCAGCAGCCAAGACGCAGGGTCCTATGGCTACACCTTC,CASSQDAGSYGYTF
TRBD1,.,TRBV5-8,TRBJ1-5,15,TGTGCCAGCACCTCGACAGGGTTTAGCAATCAGCCCCAGCATTTT,CASTSTGFSNQPQHF
.,.,TRBV7-2,TRBJ2-6,18,TGTGCCAGCAGCTTAGTCTCTACAGGGAGCTCTGGGGCCAACGTCCTGACTTTC,CASSLVSTGSSGANVLTF
.,.,TRBV5-1,TRBJ2-2,14,TGCGCCAGCAGCTTGGAGCCGAACACCGGGGAGCTGTTTTTT,CASSLEPNTGELFF
.,.,TRBV15,TRBJ1-6,16,TGTGCCACCAGCAGAGATGAGGAGGGTAGGGAATCACCCCTCCACTTT,CATSRDEEGRESPLHF
.,few,TRBV5-1,TRBJ1-1,16,TGCGCCAGCAGCTTGGCCGAAGCGAGCATGAACACTGAAGCTTTCTTT,CASSLAEASMNTEAFF
.,.,TRBV12-3/TRBV12-4,TRBJ2-7,13,TGTGCCAGCAGTTCATTTAATAGCTACGAGCAGTACTTC,CASSSFNSYEQYF
TRBD1,.,TRBV5-4,TRBJ1-2,15,TGTGCCAGCAGCTCACGACAGGGCAGTGACTATGGCTACACCTTC,CASSSRQGSDYGYTF
TRBD2,large,TRBV7-3,TRBJ2-1,17,TGTGCCAGCAGCCCCGGGGGGGCGGGGTCCGCTGGGAATGAGCAGTTCTTC,CASSPGGAGSAGNEQFF
.,.,TRBV21-1,TRBJ2-5,16,TGTGCCATTATATGGTTCAGCGGGGGGGCTCAAGAGACCCAGTACTTC,CAIIWFSGGAQETQYF
.,.,TRBV6-4,TRBJ1-1,13,TGTGCCAGCAGCGACCGGTCGAACACTGAAGCTTTCTTT,CASSDRSNTEAFF
.,once,TRBV18,TRBJ1-4,15,TGTGCCAGCTCACCACCCCATTTACAGGGTGAAAAACTGTTTTTT,CASSPPHLQGEKLFF
TRBD1,.,TRBV30,TRBJ2-3,15,TGTGCCTGGACCGGGACAGGTAGGGGCCTTGGCGGGCAGTATTTT,CAWTGTGRGLGGQYF
TRBD1,.,TRBV5-1,TRBJ1-2,14,TGCGCCAGCAGCTCAGACAGGGGGAGCTATGGCTACACCTTC,CASSSDRGSYGYTF
TRBD2,.,TRBV7-2,TRBJ2-1,17,TGTGCCAGCAGCTTAGCCGCTCTAGCGGGGTCCGGGAATGAGCAGTTCTTC,CASSLAALAGSGNEQFF